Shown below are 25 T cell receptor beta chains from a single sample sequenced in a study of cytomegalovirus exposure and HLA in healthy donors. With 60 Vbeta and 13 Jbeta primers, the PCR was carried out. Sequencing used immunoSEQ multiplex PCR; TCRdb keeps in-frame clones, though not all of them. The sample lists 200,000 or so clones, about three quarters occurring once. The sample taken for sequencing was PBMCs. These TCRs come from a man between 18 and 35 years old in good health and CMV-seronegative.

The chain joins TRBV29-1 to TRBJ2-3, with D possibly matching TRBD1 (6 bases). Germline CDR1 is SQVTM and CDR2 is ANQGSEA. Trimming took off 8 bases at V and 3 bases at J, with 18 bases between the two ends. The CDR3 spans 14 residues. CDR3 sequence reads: CSILPGQKTDTQYF. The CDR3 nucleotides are TGCAGCATCCTCCCGGGACAAAAAACAGATACGCAGTATTTT.

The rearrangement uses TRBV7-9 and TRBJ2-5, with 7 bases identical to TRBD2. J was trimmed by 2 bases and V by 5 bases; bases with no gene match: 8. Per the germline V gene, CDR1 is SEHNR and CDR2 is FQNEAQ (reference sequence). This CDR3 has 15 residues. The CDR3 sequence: CASSGLGAGQETQYF. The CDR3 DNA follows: TGTGCCAGCAGCGGCCTAGGAGCGGGGCAAGAGACCCAGTACTTC. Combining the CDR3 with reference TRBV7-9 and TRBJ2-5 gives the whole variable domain DTGVSQNPRHKITKRGQNVTFRCDPISEHNRLYWYRQTLGQGPEFLTYFQNEAQLEKSRLLSDRFSAERPKGSFSTLEIQRTEQGDSAMYLCASSGLGAGQETQYFGPGTRLLVL.

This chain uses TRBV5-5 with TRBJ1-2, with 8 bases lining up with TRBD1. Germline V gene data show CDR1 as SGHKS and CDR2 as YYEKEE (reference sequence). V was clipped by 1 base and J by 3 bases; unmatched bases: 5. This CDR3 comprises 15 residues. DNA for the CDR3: TGTGCCAGCAGCTTGCAGGACAGGGTTGACTATGGCTACACCTTC. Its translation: CASSLQDRVDYGYTF.

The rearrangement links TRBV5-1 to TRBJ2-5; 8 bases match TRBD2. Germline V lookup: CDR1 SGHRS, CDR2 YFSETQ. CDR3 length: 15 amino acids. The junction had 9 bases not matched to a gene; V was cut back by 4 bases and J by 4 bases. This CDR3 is CASSRGTRSSETQYF. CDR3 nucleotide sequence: TGCGCCAGCAGCAGAGGGACTAGATCGTCAGAGACCCAGTACTTC.

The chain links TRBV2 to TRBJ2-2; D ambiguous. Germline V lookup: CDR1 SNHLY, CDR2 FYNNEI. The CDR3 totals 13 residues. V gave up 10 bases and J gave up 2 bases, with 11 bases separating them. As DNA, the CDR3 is TGTGCCACCGCTAATGTAAACACCGGGGAGCTGTTTTTT. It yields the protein CATANVNTGELFF.

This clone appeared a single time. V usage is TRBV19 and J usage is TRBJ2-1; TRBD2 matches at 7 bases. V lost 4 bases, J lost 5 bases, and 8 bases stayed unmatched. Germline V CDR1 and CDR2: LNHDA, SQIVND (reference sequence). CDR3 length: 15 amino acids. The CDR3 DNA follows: TGTGCCAGTAGTAAGGGCGCGGGAGCCCACAATGAGCAGTTCTTC. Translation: CASSKGAGAHNEQFF.

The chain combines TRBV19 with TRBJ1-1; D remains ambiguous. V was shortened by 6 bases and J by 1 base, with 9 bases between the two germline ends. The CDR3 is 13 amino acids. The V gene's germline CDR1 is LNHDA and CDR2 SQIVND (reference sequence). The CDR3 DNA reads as TGTGCCAGTAGCGTCAGAAGGAACACTGAAGCTTTCTTT. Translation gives CASSVRRNTEAFF.

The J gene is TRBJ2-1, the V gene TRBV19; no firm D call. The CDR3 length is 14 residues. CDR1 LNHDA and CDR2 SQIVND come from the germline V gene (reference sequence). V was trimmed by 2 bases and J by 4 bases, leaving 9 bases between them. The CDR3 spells CASSITTRYNEQFF. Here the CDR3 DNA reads TGTGCCAGTAGTATAACTACCCGGTACAATGAGCAGTTCTTC.

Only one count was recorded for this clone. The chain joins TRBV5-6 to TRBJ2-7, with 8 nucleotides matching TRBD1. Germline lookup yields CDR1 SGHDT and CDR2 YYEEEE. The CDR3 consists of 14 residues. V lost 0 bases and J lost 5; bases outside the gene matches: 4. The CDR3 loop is CASSLGTGMNEQYF. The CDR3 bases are TGTGCCAGCAGCTTGGGGACAGGGATGAACGAGCAGTACTTC.

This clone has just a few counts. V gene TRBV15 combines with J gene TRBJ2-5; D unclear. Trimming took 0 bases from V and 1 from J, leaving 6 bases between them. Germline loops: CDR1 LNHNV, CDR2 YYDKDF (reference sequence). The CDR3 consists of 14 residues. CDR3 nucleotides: TGTGCCACCAGCAGAGATCCCGGCCAAGAGACCCAGTACTTC. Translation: CATSRDPGQETQYF.

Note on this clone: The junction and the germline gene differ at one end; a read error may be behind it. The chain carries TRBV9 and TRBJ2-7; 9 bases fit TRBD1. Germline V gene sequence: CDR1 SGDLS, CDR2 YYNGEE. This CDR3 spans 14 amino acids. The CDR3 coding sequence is TGTGCCAGCAGCGTAGGCACAGGGGGCGACGAGCAGTATTTC. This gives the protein CASSVGTGGDEQYF.

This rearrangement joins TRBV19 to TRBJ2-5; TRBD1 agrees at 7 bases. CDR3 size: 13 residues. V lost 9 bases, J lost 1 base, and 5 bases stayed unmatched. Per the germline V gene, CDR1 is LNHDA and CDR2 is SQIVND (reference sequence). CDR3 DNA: TGTGCCAGCGGACGACAGGGCCAAGAGACCCAGTACTTC. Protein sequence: CASGRQGQETQYF. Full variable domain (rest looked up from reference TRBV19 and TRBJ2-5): DGGITQSPKYLFRKEGQNVTLSCEQNLNHDAMYWYRQDPGQGLRLIYYSQIVNDFQKGDIAEGYSVSREKKESFPLTVTSAQKNPTAFYLCASGRQGQETQYFGPGTRLLVL.

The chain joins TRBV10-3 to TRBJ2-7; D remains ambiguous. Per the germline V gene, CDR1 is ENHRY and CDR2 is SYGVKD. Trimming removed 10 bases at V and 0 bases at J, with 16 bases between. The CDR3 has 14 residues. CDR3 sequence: CATAPVESSYEQYF. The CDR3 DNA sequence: TGTGCCACGGCTCCGGTGGAGAGCTCCTACGAGCAGTACTTC.

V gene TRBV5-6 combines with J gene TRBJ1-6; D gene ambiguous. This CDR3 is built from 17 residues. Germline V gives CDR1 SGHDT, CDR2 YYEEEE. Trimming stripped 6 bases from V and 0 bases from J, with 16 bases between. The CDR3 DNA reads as TGTGCCAGCAACCCAGCGAGTGAGAGCTCCTATAATTCACCCCTCCACTTT. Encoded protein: CASNPASESSYNSPLHF.

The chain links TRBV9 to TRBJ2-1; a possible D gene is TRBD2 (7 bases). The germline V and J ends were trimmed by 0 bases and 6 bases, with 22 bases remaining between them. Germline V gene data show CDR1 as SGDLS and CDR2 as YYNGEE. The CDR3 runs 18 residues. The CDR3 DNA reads TGTGCCAGCAGCGTAGCCCTAGCGAGAGGGGGGGGGTCCAATGAGCAGTTCTTC. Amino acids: CASSVALARGGGSNEQFF.

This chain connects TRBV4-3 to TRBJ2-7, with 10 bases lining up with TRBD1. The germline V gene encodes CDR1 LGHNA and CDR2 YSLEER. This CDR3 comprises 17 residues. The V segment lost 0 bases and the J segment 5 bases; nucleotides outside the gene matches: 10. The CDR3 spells CASSQDSMTGGDHEQYF. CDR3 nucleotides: TGCGCCAGCAGCCAAGATAGTATGACAGGGGGCGACCACGAGCAGTACTTC.

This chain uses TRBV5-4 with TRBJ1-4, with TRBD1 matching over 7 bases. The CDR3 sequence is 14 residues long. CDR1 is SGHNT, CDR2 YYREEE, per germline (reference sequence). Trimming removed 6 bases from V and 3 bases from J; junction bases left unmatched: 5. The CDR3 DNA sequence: TGTGCCAGCAACCGACAGGGCCCTAATGAAAAACTGTTTTTT. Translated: CASNRQGPNEKLFF.

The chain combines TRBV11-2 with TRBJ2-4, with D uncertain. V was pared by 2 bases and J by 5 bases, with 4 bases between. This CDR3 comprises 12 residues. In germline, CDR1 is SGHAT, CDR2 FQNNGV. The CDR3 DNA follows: TGTGCCAGCAGCTTAACAGAAAACATTCAGTACTTC. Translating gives CASSLTENIQYF.

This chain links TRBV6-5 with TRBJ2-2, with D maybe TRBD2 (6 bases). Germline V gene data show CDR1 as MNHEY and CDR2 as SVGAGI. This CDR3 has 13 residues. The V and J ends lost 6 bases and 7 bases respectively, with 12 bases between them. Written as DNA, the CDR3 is TGTGCCAGCAGGCGAGCGGGTGGCGGGGAGCTGTTTTTT. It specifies CASRRAGGGELFF.

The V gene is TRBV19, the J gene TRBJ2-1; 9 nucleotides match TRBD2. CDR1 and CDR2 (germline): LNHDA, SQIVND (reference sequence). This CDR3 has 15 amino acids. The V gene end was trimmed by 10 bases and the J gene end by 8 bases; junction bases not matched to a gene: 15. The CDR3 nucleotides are TGTGCCACTACCACCGGGCGGGGGGGCCAAGATGAGCAGTTCTTC. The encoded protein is CATTTGRGGQDEQFF.

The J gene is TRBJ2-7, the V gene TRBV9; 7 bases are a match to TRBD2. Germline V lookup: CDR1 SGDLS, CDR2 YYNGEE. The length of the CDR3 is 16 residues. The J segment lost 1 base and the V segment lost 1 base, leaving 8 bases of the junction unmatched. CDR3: CASSVSGAGVSYEQYF. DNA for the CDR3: TGTGCCAGCAGCGTAAGTGGGGCGGGGGTGTCCTACGAGCAGTACTTC.

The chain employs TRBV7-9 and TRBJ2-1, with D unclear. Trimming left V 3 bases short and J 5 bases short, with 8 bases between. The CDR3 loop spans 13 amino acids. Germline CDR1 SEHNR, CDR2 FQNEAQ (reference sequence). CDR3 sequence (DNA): TGTGCCAGCAGCTTGGCAGACAACAATGAGCAGTTCTTC. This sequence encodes CASSLADNNEQFF.

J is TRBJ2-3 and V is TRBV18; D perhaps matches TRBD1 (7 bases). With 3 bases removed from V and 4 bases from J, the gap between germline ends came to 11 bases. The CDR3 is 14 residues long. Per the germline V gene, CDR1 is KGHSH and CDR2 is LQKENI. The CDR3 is CASSPSGGPDTQYF. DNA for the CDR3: TGTGCCAGCTCACCCTCAGGGGGGCCAGATACGCAGTATTTT.

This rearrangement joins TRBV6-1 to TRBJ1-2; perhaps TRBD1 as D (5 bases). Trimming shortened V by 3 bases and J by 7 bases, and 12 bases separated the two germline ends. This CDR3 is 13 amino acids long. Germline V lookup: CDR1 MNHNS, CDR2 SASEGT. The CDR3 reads CASSDAGIRGYTF. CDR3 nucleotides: TGTGCCAGCAGTGACGCAGGGATCCGTGGCTACACCTTC.

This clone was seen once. CDR3 bases: TGTGCCACGCAGAGGCTCGAATACGAGCAGTACTTC. Translating gives CATQRLEYEQYF. V usage is TRBV2 and J usage is TRBJ2-7; D gene uncertain. Germline CDR1 is SNHLY and CDR2 is FYNNEI. V was pared by 10 bases and J by 4 bases, with 14 bases between. The CDR3 contains 12 residues.